These 27 T cell receptor beta chains were sequenced from one sample in a study of T cell repertoires in cytomegalovirus infection. Via MiXCR, TCRdb re-called the reads, giving one row per CDR3 protein. The table has about 570,000 distinct CDR3 sequences, 35% to 50% seen once. The antigens these receptors bind are not known. The sequencing used cultured PBMCs, collected from culture after CMV antigen stimulation. The receptor source for this set is a human donor in good health (CMV status not recorded). Some clones in this sample may be carry-over from other donors' samples.

The rearrangement joins TRBV7-9 to TRBJ2-7; D ambiguous. Germline assignment: CDR1 SEHNR and CDR2 FQNEAQ (reference sequence). The CDR3 length is 13 residues. Trimming removed 3 bases from V and 2 bases from J, with 8 bases in between. The CDR3 region is CASSFGQTYEQYF. CDR3 DNA: TGTGCCAGCAGCTTCGGGCAGACCTACGAGCAGTACTTC.

This clonotype showed up just a few times. This chain connects TRBV5-6 to TRBJ1-1, with D perhaps TRBD1 (6 bases). The CDR3 consists of 14 residues. Germline CDR1 is SGHDT and CDR2 is YYEEEE. Trimming took 4 bases from V and 3 from J, leaving 13 bases between them. The CDR3 here is CASSVPGADTEAFF. CDR3 in DNA: TGTGCCAGCAGCGTCCCGGGGGCGGACACTGAAGCTTTCTTT.

This chain joins TRBV5-4 and TRBJ1-2, with a possible D match to TRBD1 (5 bases). CDR3 length: 17 amino acids. Germline CDR1 is SGHNT and CDR2 is YYREEE (reference sequence). V lost 3 bases, J lost 4 bases, and 22 bases lay in between. CDR3 sequence: CASSYSWGRSHLYGYTF. The CDR3, as DNA: TGTGCCAGCAGCTACTCCTGGGGCCGTAGTCATCTCTATGGCTACACCTTC. Together with reference TRBV5-4 and TRBJ1-2, the CDR3 gives the full variable domain: ETGVTQSPTHLIKTRGQQVTLRCSSQSGHNTVSWYQQALGQGPQFIFQYYREEENGRGNFPPRFSGLQFPNYSSELNVNALELDDSALYLCASSYSWGRSHLYGYTFGSGTRLTVV.

This clonotype has only a few counts. The rearrangement uses TRBV12-3 or TRBV12-4 and TRBJ2-7, with D tentatively TRBD1 (5 bases). The CDR3 totals 14 residues. V was trimmed by 1 base and J by 6 bases, leaving 13 bases between them. In nucleotides, the CDR3 is TGTGCCAGCAGTTTAGGGGCAGGGTCAGGCGAGCAGTACTTC. Its protein is CASSLGAGSGEQYF.

This clonotype has only a few counts. V is TRBV4-3 and J is TRBJ2-7, with no clear D. V shed 0 bases and J shed 4 bases, with 7 bases lying between them. CDR3 size: 13 residues. Germline V gene lookup returns CDR1 LGHNA and CDR2 YSLEER. The CDR3 is CASSQDRVYEQYF. CDR3 nucleotides: TGCGCCAGCAGCCAAGATCGGGTATACGAGCAGTACTTC.

V is TRBV6-2 or TRBV6-3 and J is TRBJ1-2; D uncertain. CDR1 is MNHEY, CDR2 SVGEGT, per germline. V was pared by 8 bases and J by 2 bases, with 12 bases between. The CDR3 spans 13 residues. This CDR3 is CASSDFWNYGYTF. The CDR3 nucleotides read TGTGCCAGCTCGGACTTCTGGAACTATGGCTACACCTTC.

This clonotype has more than one count but fewer than ten. The chain combines TRBV12-3 or TRBV12-4 with TRBJ2-3; 10 bases agree with TRBD2. J lost 2 bases, V lost 6 bases, and 5 bases had no gene match. The CDR3 sequence is 15 residues long. The CDR3 spells CASSRTSGPTDTQYF. The CDR3 bases are TGTGCCAGCAGCCGGACTAGCGGCCCCACAGATACGCAGTATTTT.

This clonotype was picked up a small number of times. The CDR3 DNA sequence: TGTGCCATCAGTGAAGTGGGGGGAAGAGAGACCCAGTACTTC. It yields the protein CAISEVGGRETQYF. V is TRBV10-3 and J is TRBJ2-5, with D tentatively TRBD2 (6 bases). Trimming cost V 3 bases and J 4 bases, with 12 bases left between them. From germline, CDR1 is ENHRY and CDR2 SYGVKD. The CDR3 length is 14 residues.

V usage is TRBV27 and J usage is TRBJ2-1, with 11 bases that match TRBD2. V lost 7 bases and J lost 5; bases outside the gene matches: 10. The CDR3 consists of 16 residues. Germline CDR1 MNHEY, CDR2 SMNVEV (reference sequence). CDR3 in DNA: TGTGCCAGCACCCATAGCGGGGGGGCCGGTAACAATGAGCAGTTCTTC. Translation gives CASTHSGGAGNNEQFF.

The chain has TRBV20-1 and TRBJ2-2, with 8 nucleotides matching TRBD2. This CDR3 region has 16 residues. Trimming took 0 bases from V and 3 from J; bases not matched to a gene: 6. Germline CDR1 and CDR2: DFQATT and SNEGSKA (reference sequence). Here the CDR3 reads CSARDRLRGDTGELFF. CDR3 coding DNA: TGCAGTGCTAGAGATCGTCTGCGGGGGGACACCGGGGAGCTGTTTTTT.

This clonotype was seen only a few times. The chain links TRBV12-3 or TRBV12-4 to TRBJ2-5; 7 bases match TRBD1. This CDR3 spans 13 amino acids. V dropped 4 bases and J dropped 5; count of bases not matched to a gene: 4. The CDR3 reads CASSSAQGETQYF. The CDR3, as DNA: TGTGCCAGCAGTTCGGCACAGGGGGAGACCCAGTACTTC.

The J gene is TRBJ1-2, the V gene TRBV6-1, with unresolved D. The V end was cut by 7 bases, the J end by 7 bases, with 25 bases between. Germline V CDR1 and CDR2: MNHNS, SASEGT. The CDR3 loop spans 16 amino acids. CDR3 sequence reads: CASNPTYAVFEGGYTF. The CDR3 nucleotides are TGTGCCAGCAACCCAACATACGCCGTTTTCGAGGGTGGCTACACCTTC.

V is TRBV7-9 and J is TRBJ1-1, with D unclear. CDR3 length: 14 residues. Per the germline V gene, CDR1 is SEHNR and CDR2 is FQNEAQ (reference sequence). V dropped 4 bases and J dropped 3 bases, with 12 bases sitting between them. The chain's CDR3 is CASSSGREYTEAFF. The DNA for the CDR3 is TGTGCCAGCAGCTCCGGGAGGGAATACACTGAAGCTTTCTTT.

The chain uses TRBV7-2 and TRBJ2-1; TRBD2 agrees at 8 bases. V shed 5 bases and J 3 bases; nucleotides not matched to a gene: 6. Germline CDR1 and CDR2: SGHTA and FQGNSA. The CDR3 is 15 residues long. In DNA, the CDR3 is TGTGCCAGCAGCCCTATGCGGGGGGTCTACAATGAGCAGTTCTTC. Encoded protein: CASSPMRGVYNEQFF.

This CDR3 reads CAISESSADEQYF. The DNA of the CDR3 is TGTGCCATCAGTGAGTCTTCGGCGGACGAGCAGTACTTC. This chain connects TRBV10-3 to TRBJ2-7; D call uncertain. CDR1 and CDR2 (germline): ENHRY, SYGVKD. Trimming took 0 bases from V and 5 from J, leaving 8 bases between them. The CDR3 length is 13 residues.

The rearrangement joins TRBV19 to TRBJ2-1; D is perhaps TRBD1 (5 bases). Germline V gene lookup returns CDR1 LNHDA and CDR2 SQIVND (reference sequence). The CDR3 has 16 amino acids. Between the trimmed V and J ends, which lost 4 bases and 0 bases, there was a span of 13 bases. CDR3 nucleotides: TGTGCCAGTAGTAAGGGGCCACTCTTCTCCTACAATGAGCAGTTCTTC. The encoded protein is CASSKGPLFSYNEQFF. Combining the CDR3 with reference TRBV19 and TRBJ2-1 gives the whole variable domain DGGITQSPKYLFRKEGQNVTLSCEQNLNHDAMYWYRQDPGQGLRLIYYSQIVNDFQKGDIAEGYSVSREKKESFPLTVTSAQKNPTAFYLCASSKGPLFSYNEQFFGPGTRLTVL.

Many counts were recorded for this clonotype. The rearrangement joins TRBV7-2 to TRBJ2-5; no definite D call. The CDR3 totals 12 residues. The V and J ends lost 1 base and 5 bases respectively, with 5 bases between them. The germline V gene has CDR1 SGHTA and CDR2 FQGNSA. CDR3 in amino acids: CASSLGSETQYF. CDR3 coding DNA: TGTGCCAGCAGCTTAGGGAGTGAGACCCAGTACTTC.

The chain couples TRBV2 to TRBJ2-2; unclear D gene. Germline V CDR1 and CDR2: SNHLY, FYNNEI. Trimming removed 7 bases from V and 1 base from J, with 10 bases in between. This CDR3 contains 14 residues. In DNA, the CDR3 is TGTGCCAGCAAGGGCGACAAGAACACCGGGGAGCTGTTTTTT. Encoded protein: CASKGDKNTGELFF.

This chain connects TRBV12-3 or TRBV12-4 to TRBJ2-1, with D perhaps matching TRBD1 (5 bases). Trimming stripped 7 bases from V and 5 bases from J, with 9 bases between. This CDR3 contains 12 residues. The CDR3 coding sequence is TGTGCCAGCACCCCGACAGACAATGAGCAGTTCTTC. Its translation: CASTPTDNEQFF.

This clonotype showed up just once. A much larger clone is a single base away; this may be a read error. The chain employs TRBV11-2 and TRBJ2-7, with 14 positions matching TRBD2. Unmatched junction bases numbered 2, after V lost 1 base and J lost 3 bases. This CDR3 has 16 amino acids. Germline V gene data show CDR1 as SGHAT and CDR2 as FQNNGV. The chain's CDR3 is CASSLVGTSGSYEQYF. The CDR3 DNA is TGTGCCAGCAGCTTAGTTGGGACTAGCGGGAGCTACGAGCAGTACTTC.

This clonotype was observed a handful of times. CDR3 region: CASTTGVSQETQYF. The CDR3 DNA follows: TGTGCCAGCACCACGGGAGTATCTCAAGAGACCCAGTACTTC. V gene TRBV7-9 combines with J gene TRBJ2-5; the D gene is possibly TRBD2 (6 bases). V was trimmed by 7 bases and J by 2 bases, leaving 14 bases between them. The CDR3 totals 14 residues. CDR1 and CDR2 from the germline V gene are SEHNR and FQNEAQ (reference sequence). The full variable domain, with the rest looked up from reference TRBV7-9 and TRBJ2-5, is DTGVSQNPRHKITKRGQNVTFRCDPISEHNRLYWYRQTLGQGPEFLTYFQNEAQLEKSRLLSDRFSAERPKGSFSTLEIQRTEQGDSAMYLCASTTGVSQETQYFGPGTRLLVL.

This clonotype appeared a few times. The chain uses TRBV11-2 and TRBJ2-5; 12 bases agree with TRBD1. Per the germline V gene, CDR1 is SGHAT and CDR2 is FQNNGV. Losses at the gene ends were 6 bases for V and 5 bases for J; bases not matched to a gene: 7. The CDR3 contains 15 residues. Here the CDR3 DNA reads TGTGCCAGCAGTTCCGGGACAGGGGGCTCGGAGACCCAGTACTTC. This codes for CASSSGTGGSETQYF.

This clonotype has a handful of counts. This sequence joins TRBV6-2 or TRBV6-3 and TRBJ2-5; perhaps D is TRBD1 or TRBD2 (5 bases each). Germline V gene lookup returns CDR1 MNHEY and CDR2 SVGEGT. V was cut by 2 bases and J by 7 bases, with 14 bases left in between. The CDR3 has 14 amino acids. The CDR3 nucleotides are TGTGCCAGCAGTTACCGGGACCCGAGGGGGACCCAGTACTTC. Translated: CASSYRDPRGTQYF.

This chain connects TRBV20-1 to TRBJ2-1; 9 bases map to TRBD2. After removal of 0 bases from V and 9 bases from J, the junction contained 12 bases not matched to a gene. Germline CDR1 and CDR2: DFQATT and SNEGSKA (reference sequence). The CDR3 is 16 residues long. The CDR3 sequence is CSARDPAGGAFGEQFF. CDR3 nucleotides: TGCAGTGCTAGAGATCCTGCGGGGGGGGCCTTCGGTGAGCAGTTCTTC.

CDR3 nucleotides: TGTGCCAGCAGCCCATCTAGCGGGGCCTACGAGCAGTACTTC. Translating it yields CASSPSSGAYEQYF. The rearrangement joins TRBV7-2 to TRBJ2-7; 9 bases map to TRBD2. Unmatched junction bases numbered 4, after V lost 5 bases and J lost 2 bases. CDR3 length: 14 amino acids. The germline V gene encodes CDR1 SGHTA and CDR2 FQGNSA.

The chain carries TRBV7-2 and TRBJ2-7, with D possibly matching TRBD1 (6 bases). The CDR3 has 14 residues. V lost 5 bases to trimming and J lost 2 bases, with 13 bases between them. Germline lookup yields CDR1 SGHTA and CDR2 FQGNSA. CDR3 coding DNA: TGTGCCAGCAGCCCGAAGGGACAAACCTACGAGCAGTACTTC. It yields the protein CASSPKGQTYEQYF.

A few counts support this clonotype. The V and J genes are TRBV5-6 and TRBJ2-7; D unclear. V lost 4 bases to trimming and J lost 3 bases, with 17 bases between them. From germline, CDR1 is SGHDT and CDR2 YYEEEE. The CDR3 contains 15 residues. The CDR3 DNA is TGTGCCAGCAGCCAGTCCGGGTCGGGTAACTACGAGCAGTACTTC. Protein product: CASSQSGSGNYEQYF. Full variable domain (rest looked up from reference TRBV5-6 and TRBJ2-7): DAGVTQSPTHLIKTRGQQVTLRCSPKSGHDTVSWYQQALGQGPQFIFQYYEEEERQRGNFPDRFSGHQFPNYSSELNVNALLLGDSALYLCASSQSGSGNYEQYFGPGTRLTVT.